Given below is one TCR beta chain in context. Antigen specificity is unknown. Clones were read by immunoSEQ multiplex PCR, and TCRdb kept only the in-frame ones, dropping some. This table holds 9,500 to 13,000 clones, 89% found once. The time point denotes: pre-treatment baseline. At 12 weeks after first infusion, RECIST 1.1 defined response for most patients. This CDR3 comprises 14 residues. Germline V gives CDR1 SGHNT, CDR2 YYREEE (reference sequence). Trimming removed 2 bases from V and 3 bases from J, with 11 bases in between. This sample was included in a study of blood T cell dynamics during melanoma immunotherapy. Whole-study findings and limits: It remained unknown if the driving T cell clones were melanoma-specific.

This specimen was blood, taken from a patient treated with checkpoint blockade. The chain is built from TRBV5-4 and TRBJ1-1; the D gene is possibly TRBD1 (6 bases). The source of this sequence is a human donor with melanoma. This chain's CDR3 is CASSLGGLDTEAFF. The CDR3 coding sequence is TGTGCCAGCAGCTTAGGGGGGCTGGACACTGAAGCTTTCTTT. Complete variable domain (other parts from reference TRBV5-4 and TRBJ1-1): ETGVTQSPTHLIKTRGQQVTLRCSSQSGHNTVSWYQQALGQGPQFIFQYYREEENGRGNFPPRFSGLQFPNYSSELNVNALELDDSALYLCASSLGGLDTEAFFGQGTRLTVV.